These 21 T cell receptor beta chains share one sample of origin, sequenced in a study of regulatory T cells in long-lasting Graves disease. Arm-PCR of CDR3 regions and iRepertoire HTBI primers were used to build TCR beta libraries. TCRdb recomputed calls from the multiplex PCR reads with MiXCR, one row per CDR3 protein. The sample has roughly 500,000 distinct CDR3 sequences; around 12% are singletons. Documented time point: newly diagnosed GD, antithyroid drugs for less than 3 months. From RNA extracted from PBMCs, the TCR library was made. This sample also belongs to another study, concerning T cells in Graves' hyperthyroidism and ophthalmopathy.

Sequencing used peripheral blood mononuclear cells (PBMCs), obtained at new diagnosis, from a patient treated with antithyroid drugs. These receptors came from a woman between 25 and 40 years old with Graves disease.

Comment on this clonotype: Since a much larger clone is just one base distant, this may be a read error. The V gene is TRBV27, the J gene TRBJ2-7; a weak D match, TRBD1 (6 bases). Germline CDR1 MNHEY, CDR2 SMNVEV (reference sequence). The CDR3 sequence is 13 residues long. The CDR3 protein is CVTARDNNNEQYF. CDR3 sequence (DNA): TGTGTCACCGCCAGGGACAACAATAACGAGCAGTACTTC.

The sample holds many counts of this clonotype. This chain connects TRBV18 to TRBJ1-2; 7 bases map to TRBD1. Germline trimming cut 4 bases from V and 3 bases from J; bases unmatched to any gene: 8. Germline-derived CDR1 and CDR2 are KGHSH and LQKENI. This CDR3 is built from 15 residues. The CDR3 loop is CASSQQNTGDYGYTF. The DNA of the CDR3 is TGTGCCAGCTCACAGCAGAATACAGGGGACTATGGCTACACCTTC. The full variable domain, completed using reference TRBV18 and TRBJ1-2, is NAGVMQNPRHLVRRRGQEARLRCSPMKGHSHVYWYRQLPEEGLKFMVYLQKENIIDESGMPKERFSAEFPKEGPSILRIQQVVRGDSAAYFCASSQQNTGDYGYTFGSGTRLTVV.

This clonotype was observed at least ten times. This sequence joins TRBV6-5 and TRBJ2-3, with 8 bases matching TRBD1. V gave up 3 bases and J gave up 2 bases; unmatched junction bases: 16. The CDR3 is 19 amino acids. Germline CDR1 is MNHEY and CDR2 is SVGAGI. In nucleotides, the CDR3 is TGTGCCAGCAGTTATTCCTCCGTATTTGGACAGGGTAACACAGATACGCAGTATTTT. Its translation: CASSYSSVFGQGNTDTQYF.

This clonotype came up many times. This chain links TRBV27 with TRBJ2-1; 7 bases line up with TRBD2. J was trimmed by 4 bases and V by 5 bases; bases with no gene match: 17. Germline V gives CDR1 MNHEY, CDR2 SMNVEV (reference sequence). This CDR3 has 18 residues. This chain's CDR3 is CASSPRQTSWWGYNEQFF. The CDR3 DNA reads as TGTGCCAGCAGTCCGAGGCAGACTAGCTGGTGGGGATACAATGAGCAGTTCTTC.

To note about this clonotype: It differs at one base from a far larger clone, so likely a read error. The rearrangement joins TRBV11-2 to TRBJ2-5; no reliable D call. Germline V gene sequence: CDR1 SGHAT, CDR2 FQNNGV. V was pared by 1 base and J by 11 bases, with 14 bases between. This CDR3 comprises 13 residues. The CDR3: CASSLATYNEQYF. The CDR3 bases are TGTGCCAGCAGCTTAGCGACTTACAATGAGCAGTACTTC. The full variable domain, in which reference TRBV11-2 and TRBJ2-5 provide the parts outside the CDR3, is EAGVAQSPRYKIIEKRQSVAFWCNPISGHATLYWYQQILGQGPKLLIQFQNNGVVDDSQLPKDRFSAERLKGVDSTLKIQPAKLEDSAVYLCASSLATYNEQYFGPGTRLLVL.

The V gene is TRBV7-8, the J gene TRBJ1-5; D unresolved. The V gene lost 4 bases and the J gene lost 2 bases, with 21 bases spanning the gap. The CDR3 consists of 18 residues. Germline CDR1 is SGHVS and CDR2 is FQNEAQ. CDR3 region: CASSSAATGFGGNQPQHF. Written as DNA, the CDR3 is TGTGCCAGCAGCTCCGCCGCGACGGGATTCGGCGGCAATCAGCCCCAGCATTTT.

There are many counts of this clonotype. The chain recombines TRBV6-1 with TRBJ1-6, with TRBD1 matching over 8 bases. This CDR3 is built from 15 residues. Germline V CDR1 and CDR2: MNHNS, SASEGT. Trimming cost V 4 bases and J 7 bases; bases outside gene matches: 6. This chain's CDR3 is CASSGWTGKNSPLHF. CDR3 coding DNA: TGTGCCAGCAGTGGGTGGACAGGGAAAAATTCACCCCTCCACTTT.

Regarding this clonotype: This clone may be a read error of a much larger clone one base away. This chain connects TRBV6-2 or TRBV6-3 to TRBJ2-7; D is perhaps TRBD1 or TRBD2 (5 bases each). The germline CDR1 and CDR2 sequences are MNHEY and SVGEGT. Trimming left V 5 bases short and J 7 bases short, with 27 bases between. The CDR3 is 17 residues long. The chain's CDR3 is CASSAHPADTTDNEQYF. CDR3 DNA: TGTGCCAGCAGTGCCCATCCAGCGGATACGACGGACAATGAGCAGTACTTC.

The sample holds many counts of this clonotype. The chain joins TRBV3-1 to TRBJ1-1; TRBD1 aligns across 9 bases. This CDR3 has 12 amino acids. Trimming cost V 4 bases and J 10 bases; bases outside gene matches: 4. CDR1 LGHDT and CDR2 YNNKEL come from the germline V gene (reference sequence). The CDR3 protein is CASSPRDRVAFF. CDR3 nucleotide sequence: TGTGCCAGCAGCCCCCGGGACAGGGTAGCTTTCTTT.

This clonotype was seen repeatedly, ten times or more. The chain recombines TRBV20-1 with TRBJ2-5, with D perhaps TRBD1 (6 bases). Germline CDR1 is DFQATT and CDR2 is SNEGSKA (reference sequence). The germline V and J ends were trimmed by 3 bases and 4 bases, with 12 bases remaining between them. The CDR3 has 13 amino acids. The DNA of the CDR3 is TGCAGTGCTAGGATCACAGGGAGAGAGACCCAGTACTTC. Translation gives CSARITGRETQYF.

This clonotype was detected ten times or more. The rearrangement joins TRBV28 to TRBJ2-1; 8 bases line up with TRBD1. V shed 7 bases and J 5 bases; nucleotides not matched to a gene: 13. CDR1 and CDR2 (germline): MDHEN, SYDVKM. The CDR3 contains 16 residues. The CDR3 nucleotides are TGTGCCAGCACCATGAGGGACAGGCCTCGAAACAATGAGCAGTTCTTC. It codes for CASTMRDRPRNNEQFF.

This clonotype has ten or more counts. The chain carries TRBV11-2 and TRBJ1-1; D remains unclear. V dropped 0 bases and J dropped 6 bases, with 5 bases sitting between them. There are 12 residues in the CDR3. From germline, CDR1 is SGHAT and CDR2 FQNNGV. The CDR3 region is CASSLDRSEAFF. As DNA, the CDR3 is TGTGCCAGCAGCTTAGATCGGTCTGAAGCTTTCTTT.

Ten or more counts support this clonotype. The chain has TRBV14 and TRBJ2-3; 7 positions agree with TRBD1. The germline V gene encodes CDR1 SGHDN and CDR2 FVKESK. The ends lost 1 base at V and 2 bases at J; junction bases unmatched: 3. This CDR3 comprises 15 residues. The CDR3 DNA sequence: TGTGCCAGCAGCCAAGGCAGGGGGAACACAGATACGCAGTATTTT. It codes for CASSQGRGNTDTQYF.

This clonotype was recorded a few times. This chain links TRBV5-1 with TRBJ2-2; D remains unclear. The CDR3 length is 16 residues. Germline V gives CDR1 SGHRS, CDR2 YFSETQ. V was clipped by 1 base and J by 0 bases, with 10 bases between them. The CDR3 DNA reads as TGCGCCAGCAGCTTGCCGCAGCCCGCGAACACCGGGGAGCTGTTTTTT. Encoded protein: CASSLPQPANTGELFF.

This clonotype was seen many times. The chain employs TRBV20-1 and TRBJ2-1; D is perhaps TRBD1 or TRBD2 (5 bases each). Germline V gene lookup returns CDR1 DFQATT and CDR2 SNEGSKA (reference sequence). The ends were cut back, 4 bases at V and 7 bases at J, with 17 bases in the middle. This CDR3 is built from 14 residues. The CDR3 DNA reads TGCAGTGCTAAGGGACCAAAGGCAGGGAATGAGCAGTTCTTC. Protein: CSAKGPKAGNEQFF.

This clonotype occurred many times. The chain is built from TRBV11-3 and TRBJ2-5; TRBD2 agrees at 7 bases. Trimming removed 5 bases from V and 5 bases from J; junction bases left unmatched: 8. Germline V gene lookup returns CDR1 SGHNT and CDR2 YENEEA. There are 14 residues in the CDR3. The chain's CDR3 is CASSPGGFLETQYF. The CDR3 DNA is TGTGCCAGCAGCCCCGGGGGGTTCCTGGAGACCCAGTACTTC.

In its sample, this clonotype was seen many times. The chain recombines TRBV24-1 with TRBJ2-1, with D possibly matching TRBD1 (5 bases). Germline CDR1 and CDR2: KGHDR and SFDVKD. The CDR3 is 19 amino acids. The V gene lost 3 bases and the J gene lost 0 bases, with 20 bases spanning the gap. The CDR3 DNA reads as TGTGCCACCAGTGATCCGGGCCCCGGACACGGTAGCTCCTACAATGAGCAGTTCTTC. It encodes CATSDPGPGHGSSYNEQFF.

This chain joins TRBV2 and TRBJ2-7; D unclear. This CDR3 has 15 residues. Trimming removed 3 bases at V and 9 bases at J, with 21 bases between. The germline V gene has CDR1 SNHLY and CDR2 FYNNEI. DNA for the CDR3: TGTGCCAGCAGTGACGGCTCCTGGATAGCCCTCGGGCAGTACTTC. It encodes CASSDGSWIALGQYF.

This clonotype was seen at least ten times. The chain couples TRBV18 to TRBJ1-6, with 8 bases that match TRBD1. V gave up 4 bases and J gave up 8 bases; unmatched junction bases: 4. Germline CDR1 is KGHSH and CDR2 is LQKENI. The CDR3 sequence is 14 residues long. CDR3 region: CASSRTGWDSPLHF. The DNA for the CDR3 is TGTGCCAGCTCACGGACAGGGTGGGATTCACCCCTCCACTTT.

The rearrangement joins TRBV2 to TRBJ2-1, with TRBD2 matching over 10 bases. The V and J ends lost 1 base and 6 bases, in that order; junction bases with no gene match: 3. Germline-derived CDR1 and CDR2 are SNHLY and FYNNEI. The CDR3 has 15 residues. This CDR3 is CASSEGASGSNEQFF. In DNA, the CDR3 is TGTGCCAGCAGTGAAGGGGCTAGCGGGAGCAATGAGCAGTTCTTC.

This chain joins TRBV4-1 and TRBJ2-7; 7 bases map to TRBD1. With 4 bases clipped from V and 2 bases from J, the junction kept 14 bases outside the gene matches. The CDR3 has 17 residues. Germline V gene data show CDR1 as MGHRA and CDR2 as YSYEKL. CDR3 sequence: CASSPGTTGVGTYEQYF. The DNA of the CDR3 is TGCGCCAGCAGCCCGGGGACCACAGGGGTTGGAACCTACGAGCAGTACTTC.